Following are 21 T cell receptor beta chains from one sample sequenced in a study of blood T cells in healthy people across ages. Alongside a J-beta primer mix, a sample-barcoded 5' primer served in a second PCR lasting about 7 to 12 cycles. TCRdb itself ran the 5' RACE reads through MiXCR, one entry per CDR3 protein. The data show 650,000 to 1,000,000 distinct CDR3 sequences, 30% to 45% seen once. Material: blood. The receptors were gathered from a man aged 18 to 29 in good health.

This clonotype was observed a single time. This may arise from a read error, as a much more abundant clone is one base away. The chain combines TRBV29-1 with TRBJ1-2; D gene ambiguous. The germline CDR1 and CDR2 sequences are SQVTM and ANQGSEA. The CDR3 has 8 residues. As DNA, the CDR3 is TGCAGCGTTGATGGCTACATCTTC. Residues: CSVDGYIF.

This clonotype came up a few times. CDR3 DNA sequence: TGCGCCAGCAGTACCCCGGGGGGTGCTAGCACAGATACGCAGTATTTT. Translated, it gives CASSTPGGASTDTQYF. The chain has TRBV5-1 and TRBJ2-3; 7 bases fit TRBD2. The J segment lost 0 bases and the V segment lost 5 bases, leaving 9 bases of the junction unmatched. Germline loops: CDR1 SGHRS, CDR2 YFSETQ. The CDR3 contains 16 residues.

This clonotype was picked up a small number of times. The chain employs TRBV20-1 and TRBJ1-1; TRBD1 matches 8 bases. Germline V lookup: CDR1 DFQATT, CDR2 SNEGSKA (reference sequence). V lost 5 bases to trimming and J lost 4 bases; unmatched junction nucleotides: 6. This CDR3 has 13 residues. CDR3 sequence (DNA): TGCAGTGCTCCGACAGGGGAAGTCACTGAAGCTTTCTTT. This gives the protein CSAPTGEVTEAFF.

This clonotype was detected only a few times. V is TRBV4-1 and J is TRBJ1-4, with unresolved D. V was pared by 4 bases and J by 6 bases, with 12 bases between. This CDR3 is 14 amino acids long. CDR1 and CDR2 from the germline V gene are MGHRA and YSYEKL. Here the CDR3 DNA reads TGCGCCAGCAGCCGGCAAGAAGTCGATGAAAAACTGTTTTTT. Translation: CASSRQEVDEKLFF.

A few counts support this clonotype. The V and J genes are TRBV13 and TRBJ2-5, with D unresolved. The germline V gene encodes CDR1 PRHDT and CDR2 FYEKMQ (reference sequence). The V end lost 0 bases, the J end lost 5 bases, and 19 bases lay between the germline ends. This CDR3 region has 17 residues. CDR3 coding DNA: TGTGCCAGCAGCTTAGGCCTGGGCTACAGATCCGTGGAGACCCAGTACTTC. This codes for CASSLGLGYRSVETQYF.

This chain uses TRBV4-2 with TRBJ2-3; no definite D call. The germline CDR1 and CDR2 sequences are LGHNA and YNFKEQ. CDR3 size: 15 residues. Trimming removed 0 bases from V and 4 bases from J, with 11 bases in between. CDR3 in amino acids: CASSQEERFPDTQYF. CDR3 DNA: TGTGCCAGCAGCCAAGAGGAGCGTTTCCCAGATACGCAGTATTTT.

J is TRBJ2-2 and V is TRBV19; TRBD2 aligns across 8 bases. The germline gives CDR1 LNHDA, CDR2 SQIVND (reference sequence). The V segment lost 7 bases and the J segment 0 bases; nucleotides outside the gene matches: 4. The CDR3 length is 15 residues. The CDR3 coding sequence is TGTGCCAGTACCGGGGGGGCCCCGAACACCGGGGAGCTGTTTTTT. Translated, it gives CASTGGAPNTGELFF.

This clonotype was picked up many times. This chain connects TRBV29-1 to TRBJ1-2; perhaps TRBD1 as D (6 bases). V lost 4 bases and J 4 bases, leaving 16 bases between the germline ends. The germline gives CDR1 SQVTM, CDR2 ANQGSEA. CDR3 length equals 14 residues. CDR3 protein: CSVGPQGLVYGYTF. The CDR3 region has the DNA TGCAGCGTTGGCCCCCAGGGGCTGGTCTATGGCTACACCTTC.

The chain couples TRBV7-9 to TRBJ2-2; D is ambiguous. The CDR3 contains 14 residues. Germline V gene lookup returns CDR1 SEHNR and CDR2 FQNEAQ (reference sequence). Trimming left V 8 bases short and J 3 bases short, with 13 bases between. Here the CDR3 reads CASLAVAYTGELFF. The CDR3 region has the DNA TGTGCCAGCTTGGCCGTTGCTTACACCGGGGAGCTGTTTTTT.

This clonotype has a single count. The CDR3 bases are TGTGCCAGCAGCCAAGTTTCCCACGAGCAGTACTTC. Translated: CASSQVSHEQYF. V is TRBV3-1 and J is TRBJ2-7; D unresolved. V was pared by 1 base and J by 5 bases, with 6 bases between. There are 12 residues in the CDR3. Germline CDR1 is LGHDT and CDR2 is YNNKEL (reference sequence).

The chain joins TRBV9 to TRBJ2-2; no firm D call. The CDR3 length is 15 residues. V was pared by 0 bases and J by 7 bases, with 13 bases between. Germline lookup yields CDR1 SGDLS and CDR2 YYNGEE. CDR3 coding DNA: TGTGCCAGCAGCGTAGGTACCGGGTACCACGGGGAGCTGTTTTTT. It translates to CASSVGTGYHGELFF.

This clonotype was counted between two and nine times. The chain employs TRBV6-2 or TRBV6-3 and TRBJ1-5; D ambiguous. The V end lost 5 bases, the J end lost 0 bases, and 5 bases lay between the germline ends. The germline gives CDR1 MNHEY, CDR2 SVGEGT. CDR3 length: 13 residues. The CDR3 region has the DNA TGTGCCAGCAGTACCCTTAGCAATCAGCCCCAGCATTTT. Translating gives CASSTLSNQPQHF.

Only a few counts were recorded for this clonotype. The chain couples TRBV29-1 to TRBJ2-1; no clear D. TRBJ2-7 matches the DNA end more closely, so the J call is doubtful. Germline CDR1 and CDR2: SQVTM and ANQGSEA. This CDR3 spans 15 amino acids. The CDR3 is CSADSYTSSYNEQYF. CDR3 bases: TGCAGCGCCGACTCCTACACGAGCTCCTACAATGAGCAGTACTTC.

This clonotype came up many times. The chain recombines TRBV20-1 with TRBJ2-1, with D possibly TRBD2 on 6 matching bases. With 4 bases removed from V and 3 bases from J, the gap between germline ends came to 13 bases. Germline-derived CDR1 and CDR2 are DFQATT and SNEGSKA (reference sequence). The CDR3 loop spans 14 amino acids. The CDR3 spells CSATLGGLYNEQFF. In nucleotides, the CDR3 is TGCAGTGCTACACTGGGGGGACTCTACAATGAGCAGTTCTTC.

This clonotype was seen a handful of times. This rearrangement joins TRBV7-9 to TRBJ1-4; D not resolved. CDR3 length: 14 residues. The germline CDR1 and CDR2 sequences are SEHNR and FQNEAQ (reference sequence). V lost 5 bases, J lost 4 bases, and 11 bases lay in between. CDR3 sequence (DNA): TGTGCCAGCAGCCGGGAACGGGGTAATGAAAAACTGTTTTTT. Translating it yields CASSRERGNEKLFF.

In regard to this clonotype: Given a much more abundant clone one base away, this may be a read error. The gene calls are TRBV27 and TRBJ2-1, with D unresolved. Germline V lookup: CDR1 MNHEY, CDR2 SMNVEV (reference sequence). The CDR3 has 11 residues. V lost 4 bases and J lost 13, with 11 bases in between. Written as DNA, the CDR3 is TGTGCCAGCAGTTCTCAAGAGGACCAGTTCTTC. It encodes CASSSQEDQFF.

V is TRBV7-2 and J is TRBJ2-5; 8 nucleotides align to TRBD1. Trimming took 6 bases from V and 4 from J; bases not matched to a gene: 4. The CDR3 totals 13 residues. The V gene's germline CDR1 is SGHTA and CDR2 FQGNSA. The CDR3 reads CASRPQGGETQYF. The DNA of the CDR3 is TGTGCCAGCAGACCACAGGGGGGAGAGACCCAGTACTTC. Full variable domain (remainder filled in from reference TRBV7-2 and TRBJ2-5): GAGVSQSPSNKVTEKGKDVELRCDPISGHTALYWYRQSLGQGLEFLIYFQGNSAPDKSGLPSDRFSAERTGGSVSTLTIQRTQQEDSAVYLCASRPQGGETQYFGPGTRLLVL.

The CDR3 nucleotides read TGTGCCAGCAGCCAAAGGAGGGCGGGGGGGCCTTTCCATGAGACCCAGTACTTC. It translates to CASSQRRAGGPFHETQYF. This chain connects TRBV13 to TRBJ2-5; 9 bases are a match to TRBD2. This CDR3 comprises 18 residues. Trimming removed 5 bases from V and 5 bases from J; junction bases left unmatched: 18. From germline, CDR1 is PRHDT and CDR2 FYEKMQ (reference sequence).

V and J are TRBV24-1 and TRBJ1-2, with a weak D call TRBD1 (5 bases). Germline CDR1 and CDR2: KGHDR and SFDVKD. Deletions cut 2 bases from V and 7 bases from J, with 10 bases between. CDR3 length: 13 residues. CDR3 protein: CATSDSGSAGYTF. Written as DNA, the CDR3 is TGTGCCACCAGTGATTCAGGGTCGGCTGGCTACACCTTC.

The sample holds many counts of this clonotype. The chain couples TRBV7-2 to TRBJ2-3; D gene ambiguous. The germline V gene has CDR1 SGHTA and CDR2 FQGNSA. This CDR3 has 16 residues. V lost 2 bases and J lost 0, with 12 bases in between. The CDR3 sequence is CASSLSVRSSTDTQYF. The CDR3 DNA follows: TGTGCCAGCAGCTTATCGGTGCGGAGTAGCACAGATACGCAGTATTTT.

This clonotype turned up a few times. CDR3 sequence (DNA): TGTGCCAGCAGCCAAGAAGGCGGCACAGCAGATCAGCCCCAGCATTTT. This gives the protein CASSQEGGTADQPQHF. The V call is TRBV4-2, the J call TRBJ1-5; the D is unclear. The CDR3 contains 16 residues. The V end was cut by 0 bases, the J end by 5 bases, with 14 bases between. Germline CDR1 is LGHNA and CDR2 is YNFKEQ.